The rows below give T cell receptor beta chains drawn from one sample of a study of T cells after posttransplantation cyclophosphamide. Sequenced by immunoSEQ multiplex PCR; TCRdb stores in-frame clones only, minus some. The data hold 30,000 to 40,000 clones, with 85% to 90% observed a single time. The sample taken for sequencing was PBMCs. The receptors here all came from a woman in her 40s with a blood cancer, CMV-positive, and with a related stem cell donor. Each CDR3 is given with its conserved first and last residue. The D gene is left open where the match is weak. Clone sizes are given selectively: once, few, many, or a class where the clone is expanded.

size	V	D	J	length	DNA	CDR3
.	TRBV28	TRBD1	TRBJ1-5	17	TGTGCCAGCAGTTACCCTCGACAGGGATTGCTCGATCAGCCCCAGCATTTT	CASSYPRQGLLDQPQHF
.	TRBV20-1	.	TRBJ2-3	11	TGCAGTAGGGGCCACACAGATACGCAGTATTTT	CSRGHTDTQYF
.	TRBV7-2	TRBD1	TRBJ1-2	15	TGTGCCAGCAGCAAGGGACAGTTAGCTAACTATGGCTACACCTTC	CASSKGQLANYGYTF
.	TRBV10-3	TRBD2	TRBJ2-3	19	TGTGCCATCAGCCGAACCCCGGGACTAGCGGGGGGGCAGGGAGATACGCAGTATTTT	CAISRTPGLAGGQGDTQYF
.	TRBV18	.	TRBJ1-1	14	TGTGCCAGCTCAGTCACACAGGAAAACACTGAAGCTTTCTTT	CASSVTQENTEAFF
.	TRBV4-2	.	TRBJ2-2	18	TGTGCCAGCAGCCCTGAACACCGCACAGGCTGGAAACCCGGGGAGCTGTTTTTT	CASSPEHRTGWKPGELFF
.	TRBV19	.	TRBJ1-4	16	TGTGCCAGTAGTATGTTTGGAGGGAGGCCTTTGGAAAAACTGTTTTTT	CASSMFGGRPLEKLFF
.	TRBV15	TRBD1	TRBJ2-1	17	TGTGCCACCAGCAGAGATTTTTGGGACAGGGTCACTTACGAGCAGTTCTTC	CATSRDFWDRVTYEQFF
few	TRBV18	TRBD2	TRBJ2-7	17	TGTGCCAGCTCACCACTCTCCGGCGGGGGGGTTGTCTACGAGCAGTACTTC	CASSPLSGGGVVYEQYF
.	TRBV13	TRBD1	TRBJ2-1	16	TGTGCCAGCAGCGCCGGTGGGACAGGGGCGGGACAAGCTCAGTTCTTC	CASSAGGTGAGQAQFF
.	TRBV9	.	TRBJ2-7	13	TGTGCCAGCAGCGTAGGGCAGTCCTACGAGCAGTACTTC	CASSVGQSYEQYF